The 10 T cell receptor beta chains reported below all come from one sample, sequenced in a study of blood T cell repertoires in COVID-19. TCRdb's copy holds only in-frame clones and misses some; the assay was immunoSEQ multiplex PCR. The sample has over 200,000 clones, about 89% seen once. The sequenced sample was peripheral blood. These receptors were collected from a man in his forties who had recovered from COVID-19.

The chain couples TRBV12-5 to TRBJ1-6, with 7 bases aligning to TRBD1. This CDR3 has 17 amino acids. J lost 0 bases, V lost 5 bases, and 7 bases had no gene match. Germline CDR1 reads LGHNT; CDR2 reads FRNRAP. The chain's CDR3 is CASGLGQASSYNSPLHF. The CDR3 DNA reads as TGTGCTAGTGGTCTCGGACAGGCGAGCTCCTATAATTCACCCCTCCACTTT.

The chain couples TRBV18 to TRBJ2-2; a possible D gene is TRBD1 (5 bases). Germline loops: CDR1 KGHSH, CDR2 LQKENI. The CDR3 runs to 13 residues. V lost 4 bases, J lost 4 bases, and 7 bases lay in between. CDR3: CASSLRGTGELFF. CDR3 in DNA: TGTGCCAGCTCACTAAGGGGCACCGGGGAGCTGTTTTTT.

The chain couples TRBV7-9 to TRBJ1-2; TRBD1 might be the D (6 bases). The CDR3 is 13 residues long. Looked up from germline, CDR1 is SEHNR and CDR2 is FQNEAQ (reference sequence). V lost 7 bases, J lost 7 bases, and 16 bases lay in between. The CDR3 DNA reads as TGTGCCAGCACTCAAGGAACAGGGACTGGCTACACCTTC. Protein product: CASTQGTGTGYTF.

Note on this clone: Other DNA sequences in this sample translate to the same CDR3. This sequence joins TRBV25-1 and TRBJ2-3; D ambiguous. Germline V gene lookup returns CDR1 MGHDK and CDR2 SYGVNS. The length of the CDR3 is 11 residues. Deletions cut 4 bases from V and 3 bases from J, with 2 bases between. DNA for the CDR3: TGTGCCAGCAGTGCGACAGATACGCAGTATTTT. Translation: CASSATDTQYF.

The CDR3 spells CAISTGGSGNTIYF. The CDR3 bases are TGTGCCATCAGTACCGGGGGCTCTGGAAACACCATATATTTT. The genes are TRBV10-3 and TRBJ1-3; D is possibly TRBD1 (5 bases). The CDR3 runs 14 residues. Per the germline V gene, CDR1 is ENHRY and CDR2 is SYGVKD. V shed 5 bases and J shed 0 bases, with 8 bases lying between them.

The V and J genes are TRBV6-5 and TRBJ2-1; TRBD2 matches at 9 bases. V lost 6 bases and J lost 10; bases outside the gene matches: 7. In germline, CDR1 is MNHEY, CDR2 SVGAGI. The length of the CDR3 is 13 residues. The CDR3 spells CASRPGLASEQFF. CDR3 sequence (DNA): TGTGCCAGCAGACCGGGACTAGCATCCGAGCAGTTCTTC.

The chain combines TRBV24-1 with TRBJ1-1; 8 bases are shared with TRBD1. There are 19 residues in the CDR3. Germline CDR1 KGHDR, CDR2 SFDVKD. Trimming took 1 base from V and 1 from J; bases not matched to a gene: 13. In DNA form, the CDR3 reads TGTGCCACCAGTGATTTTTCAGGGGGCGACGCAGCCCCGAACACTGAAGCTTTCTTT. Its protein is CATSDFSGGDAAPNTEAFF.

CDR3 sequence reads: CASSSQGQLNEKLFF. The CDR3 DNA reads as TGTGCCAGCAGCTCCCAAGGACAGCTTAATGAAAAACTGTTTTTT. The chain joins TRBV7-2 to TRBJ1-4, with a weak D call TRBD1 (6 bases). CDR3 length: 15 amino acids. Germline CDR1 SGHTA, CDR2 FQGNSA. Trimming cost V 4 bases and J 4 bases, with 13 bases left between them. Full variable domain (remainder filled in from reference TRBV7-2 and TRBJ1-4): GAGVSQSPSNKVTEKGKDVELRCDPISGHTALYWYRQSLGQGLEFLIYFQGNSAPDKSGLPSDRFSAERTGGSVSTLTIQRTQQEDSAVYLCASSSQGQLNEKLFFGSGTQLSVL.

J is TRBJ1-1 and V is TRBV6-5, with D perhaps matching TRBD1 (5 bases). The V and J ends lost 0 bases and 1 base respectively, with 9 bases between them. The length of the CDR3 is 15 residues. Germline CDR1 is MNHEY and CDR2 is SVGAGI. The CDR3 DNA sequence: TGTGCCAGCAGTTACTCCCAGGGAGGGAACACTGAAGCTTTCTTT. This codes for CASSYSQGGNTEAFF.

This rearrangement joins TRBV3-1 (or the pseudogene TRBV3-2) to TRBJ1-3, with 7 nucleotides matching TRBD1. The germline V gene encodes CDR1 LGHDT and CDR2 YNNKEL (reference sequence). The CDR3 loop spans 15 amino acids. V lost 4 bases to trimming and J lost 0 bases; unmatched junction nucleotides: 3. The CDR3 nucleotides read TGTGCCAGCAGCCGACAGGGCTCCTCTGGAAACACCATATATTTT. Protein product: CASSRQGSSGNTIYF.